A selection of T cell receptor beta chains follows, all from one sample in a study of blood T cell repertoires in COVID-19. Libraries were prepared by immunoSEQ multiplex PCR; TCRdb keeps only in-frame clonotypes and omits some of them. Of roughly 440,000 clones in the sample, roughly 88% are singletons; the top ten hold around an eighth. Sequenced material: peripheral blood. The receptors originated from a woman aged 45 to 65 with COVID-19, enrolled during active disease. Each CDR3 is given with its conserved first and last residue. A D gene is named only where the DNA matches it firmly. Some rows mark clone size as missing; the rest say once, few, many or name a class of expanded clone.

clone_size j_call v_call d_call cdr3_aa cdr3_nt
- TRBJ1-1 TRBV10-3 TRBD1 CAGGQQGNTEAFF TGTGCAGGGGGCCAACAGGGGAACACTGAAGCTTTCTTT
once TRBJ2-7 TRBV30 - CAWSFGLDGYEQYF TGTGCCTGGAGTTTCGGTCTAGACGGCTACGAGCAGTACTTC
- TRBJ1-1 TRBV19 - CASSSQGQSTEAFF TGTGCCAGTAGTAGTCAGGGGCAAAGTACTGAAGCTTTCTTT
- TRBJ2-1 TRBV18 TRBD1 CASSPKGQAYNEQFF TGTGCCAGCTCACCGAAGGGACAGGCCTACAATGAGCAGTTCTTC
once TRBJ2-3 TRBV6-2/TRBV6-3 TRBD2 CASSYPAGGGTDTQYF TGTGCCAGCAGTTACCCGGCGGGAGGGGGCACAGATACGCAGTATTTT
- TRBJ1-6 TRBV7-2 - CASSLEPAYNSPLHF TGTGCCAGCAGCTTAGAGCCCGCTTATAATTCACCCCTCCACTTT
- TRBJ1-2 TRBV3-1/TRBV3-2 - CASSHSDSNHGYTF TGTGCCAGCAGCCACTCCGACAGCAACCATGGCTACACCTTC
- TRBJ2-3 TRBV5-1 TRBD2 CASSFALAGAYSTDTQYF TGCGCCAGCAGCTTTGCCCTAGCGGGGGCCTATAGCACAGATACGCAGTATTTT
- TRBJ1-1 TRBV10-3 - CAIRQGGYTEAFF TGTGCCATCAGACAGGGAGGGTACACTGAAGCTTTCTTT
- TRBJ2-3 TRBV28 TRBD1 CASSWGQGRTDTQYF TGTGCCAGCAGCTGGGGACAGGGTCGAACAGATACGCAGTATTTT
- TRBJ1-1 TRBV7-9 - CASRPDWNTEAFF TGTGCCAGCAGACCCGACTGGAACACTGAAGCTTTCTTT
- TRBJ1-1 TRBV5-1 - CASSLFTGTEAFF TGCGCCAGCAGCTTGTTCACGGGCACTGAAGCTTTCTTT
- TRBJ2-5 TRBV12-5 - CASRRTKETQYF TGTGCTAGTAGGCGCACTAAAGAGACCCAGTACTTC
- TRBJ1-2 TRBV9 TRBD1 CASSGTGHGYTF TGTGCCAGCAGCGGGACAGGGCATGGCTACACCTTC
- TRBJ1-1 TRBV27 TRBD1 CASSPGQGRTEAFF TGTGCCAGCAGTCCGGGACAGGGAAGGACTGAAGCTTTCTTT
once TRBJ1-5 TRBV6-1 - CASSESGGYQPQHF TGTGCCAGCAGTGAATCGGGTGGATATCAGCCCCAGCATTTT
- TRBJ1-2 TRBV28 - CASSPETSGYTF TGTGCCAGCAGTCCAGAAACTAGTGGCTACACCTTC
- TRBJ2-1 TRBV5-4 - CASSSGSGEQFF TGTGCCAGCAGCTCGGGGTCGGGGGAGCAGTTCTTC
- TRBJ2-3 TRBV7-2 - CASSLGRSTDTQYF TGTGCCAGCAGCTTAGGCAGGAGCACAGATACGCAGTATTTT
- TRBJ1-1 TRBV19 - CAVSFSGNTEAFF TGTGCCGTATCATTTTCGGGGAACACTGAAGCTTTCTTT
- TRBJ1-2 TRBV7-3 - CASGGGSLNYGYTF TGTGCCAGCGGCGGGGGGTCCCTTAACTATGGCTACACCTTC
few TRBJ1-1 TRBV12-3/TRBV12-4 - CASSLGQNTEAFF TGTGCCAGCAGTTTAGGTCAGAACACTGAAGCTTTCTTT
- TRBJ1-1 TRBV7-2 - CASSLFRVRGTEAFF TGTGCCAGCAGCTTGTTCCGGGTCCGGGGGACTGAAGCTTTCTTT
- TRBJ1-2 TRBV9 TRBD1 CASSVQTGYGYTF TGTGCCAGCAGCGTACAGACAGGGTATGGCTACACCTTC
- TRBJ2-3 TRBV5-6 TRBD2 CASRTSGGRDTQYF TGTGCCAGCAGGACTAGCGGGGGGAGGGATACGCAGTATTTT
- TRBJ2-3 TRBV9 - CASSLASLSTDTQYF TGTGCCAGCAGCCTAGCGTCCCTAAGCACAGATACGCAGTATTTT
- TRBJ1-1 TRBV29-1 - CSVATGIGEAFF TGCAGCGTTGCGACAGGAATTGGTGAAGCTTTCTTT
- TRBJ2-7 TRBV18 - CASSPGGIHEQYF TGTGCCAGCTCACCGGGAGGAATCCACGAGCAGTACTTC
- TRBJ2-1 TRBV6-1 TRBD1 CASSEARASRQGDEQFF TGTGCCAGCAGTGAAGCGAGGGCGTCGAGACAGGGAGATGAGCAGTTCTTC
few TRBJ1-4 TRBV28 - CASGNTRGEKLFF TGTGCCAGCGGAAACACGAGGGGGGAAAAACTGTTTTTT
- TRBJ1-1 TRBV5-5 - CASSRGRGTFF TGTGCCAGCAGCCGAGGGAGGGGAACTTTCTTT
- TRBJ1-1 TRBV18 - CASSPQFSEDTEAFF TGTGCCAGCTCCCCACAATTTTCTGAGGACACTGAAGCTTTCTTT
- TRBJ1-2 TRBV6-5 - CASSWDKAGYTF TGTGCCAGCAGCTGGGACAAGGCTGGCTACACCTTC
- TRBJ1-2 TRBV9 - CASSVEGEDYGYTF TGTGCCAGCAGCGTAGAGGGGGAAGACTATGGCTACACCTTC
- TRBJ2-7 TRBV5-1 TRBD1 CASSFERQGGYEQYF TGCGCCAGCAGCTTCGAGAGACAGGGCGGCTACGAGCAGTACTTC
few TRBJ1-5 TRBV7-8 - CASSSGSYNQPQHF TGTGCCAGCAGCTCAGGTAGTTACAATCAGCCCCAGCATTTT
- TRBJ2-3 TRBV3-1/TRBV3-2 - CASSLLEGDDTQYF TGTGCCAGCAGCCTCCTCGAGGGGGATGATACGCAGTATTTT
- TRBJ1-1 TRBV29-1 - CSVERSLFPEAFF TGCAGCGTTGAACGCAGTCTCTTCCCTGAAGCTTTCTTT
- TRBJ2-3 TRBV18 - CASSPSRTDTQYF TGTGCCAGCTCACCATCTCGCACAGATACGCAGTATTTT
- TRBJ2-2 TRBV11-2 TRBD2 CASSRRAGVNTGELFF TGTGCCAGCAGCCGGAGGGCGGGGGTAAACACCGGGGAGCTGTTTTTT
- TRBJ1-1 TRBV6-5 - CASSFGGNEAFF TGTGCCAGCAGCTTCGGGGGTAATGAAGCTTTCTTT
few TRBJ1-1 TRBV6-5 - CASSYIQSVAEAFF TGTGCCAGCAGTTACATACAGTCGGTGGCTGAAGCTTTCTTT
- TRBJ1-6 TRBV7-2 TRBD1 CASSSRDRNSPLHF TGTGCCAGCAGCTCCCGGGACAGAAATTCACCCCTCCACTTT
- TRBJ2-1 TRBV12-5 TRBD2 CASLRAGALLNNEQFF TGTGCTAGTCTCCGAGCGGGGGCCCTACTAAACAATGAGCAGTTCTTC
- TRBJ2-3 TRBV7-9 TRBD2 CASSRSRAGGTDTQYF TGTGCCAGCAGCCGCTCTCGAGCGGGGGGCACAGATACGCAGTATTTT